The 22 T cell receptor beta chains given below trace back to one sample, sequenced in a study of Ad26.COV2.S vaccination and SARS-CoV-2 variants. Treatment denoted: around 19 received Ad26.COV2.S at low or high dose, single or two shots; a few received placebo; per-sample allocation not given. Sampling took place 63 days after the first vaccine or placebo injection. TCRdb's copy holds only in-frame clones and misses some; the assay was immunoSEQ multiplex PCR. The sample lists about 440,000 clones, less than 95% occurring once. Sequenced material: peripheral blood, taken in a trial of Ad26.COV2.S vaccine versus placebo. The receptors come from a person aged 18 to 65 who received the Ad26.COV2.S COVID-19 vaccine or a placebo.

V is TRBV20-1 and J is TRBJ1-6; TRBD1 matches 7 bases. Germline V gene lookup returns CDR1 DFQATT and CDR2 SNEGSKA (reference sequence). After removal of 3 bases from V and 10 bases from J, the junction contained 6 bases not matched to a gene. This CDR3 comprises 13 residues. This chain's CDR3 is CSASMSGGSPLHF. The CDR3 coding sequence is TGCAGTGCTAGTATGTCAGGGGGATCACCCCTCCACTTT.

The chain uses TRBV7-8 and TRBJ1-1, with D unresolved. The CDR3 totals 14 residues. CDR1 and CDR2 (germline): SGHVS, FQNEAQ. V dropped 0 bases and J dropped 1 base, with 6 bases sitting between them. The CDR3 is CASSLANPNTEAFF. The CDR3, as DNA: TGTGCCAGCAGCTTAGCAAACCCGAACACTGAAGCTTTCTTT.

The CDR3 DNA is TGTGCCAGCAGCTTAGGACAGTCGGTTACGTACCAAGAGACCCAGTACTTC. Its translation: CASSLGQSVTYQETQYF. This chain links TRBV7-9 with TRBJ2-5, with D possibly TRBD1 on 5 matching bases. Germline lookup yields CDR1 SEHNR and CDR2 FQNEAQ (reference sequence). Trimming cost V 1 base and J 0 bases, with 15 bases left between them. This CDR3 spans 17 amino acids.

The V call is TRBV30, the J call TRBJ1-1; D may be TRBD1 (5 bases). Between the trimmed V and J ends, which lost 4 bases and 4 bases, there was a span of 13 bases. This CDR3 comprises 13 residues. Per the germline V gene, CDR1 is GTSNPN and CDR2 is SVGIG (reference sequence). The CDR3 nucleotides are TGTGCCTGGACCGACCCAGGGATCACTGAAGCTTTCTTT. It yields the protein CAWTDPGITEAFF.

This chain uses TRBV6-5 with TRBJ1-1; D gene ambiguous. Trimming took 6 bases from V and 0 from J, leaving 8 bases between them. Germline CDR1 reads MNHEY; CDR2 reads SVGAGI. The CDR3 length is 13 residues. The CDR3 bases are TGTGCCAGCAGAGGAAGCATGAACACTGAAGCTTTCTTT. This codes for CASRGSMNTEAFF.

The chain couples TRBV25-1 to TRBJ2-7; D is unclear. With 4 bases removed from V and 5 bases from J, the gap between germline ends came to 15 bases. Germline-derived CDR1 and CDR2 are MGHDK and SYGVNS. The CDR3 extends over 14 amino acids. The chain's CDR3 is CASSAAFSTDEQYF. The CDR3 DNA reads as TGTGCCAGCAGTGCGGCATTTTCCACGGACGAGCAGTACTTC.

V gene TRBV5-4 combines with J gene TRBJ1-2; TRBD1 is a possible D gene (6 bases). The CDR3 runs to 15 residues. Germline assignment: CDR1 SGHNT and CDR2 YYREEE (reference sequence). The V gene lost 5 bases and the J gene lost 2 bases, with 16 bases spanning the gap. This CDR3 reads CASRSVDRPNYGYTF. CDR3 coding DNA: TGTGCCAGCAGGAGTGTGGACAGACCGAACTATGGCTACACCTTC. Full variable domain (outside the CDR3, taken from reference TRBV5-4 and TRBJ1-2): ETGVTQSPTHLIKTRGQQVTLRCSSQSGHNTVSWYQQALGQGPQFIFQYYREEENGRGNFPPRFSGLQFPNYSSELNVNALELDDSALYLCASRSVDRPNYGYTFGSGTRLTVV.

V is TRBV3-1 (or the pseudogene TRBV3-2) and J is TRBJ1-2; no reliable D call. Trimming took off 3 bases at V and 3 bases at J, with 11 bases between the two ends. Germline V gene lookup returns CDR1 LGHDT and CDR2 YNNKEL (reference sequence). This CDR3 region has 14 residues. The CDR3 DNA sequence: TGTGCCAGCAGCCACCCCCCCCCGCACTATGGCTACACCTTC. Encoded protein: CASSHPPPHYGYTF.

A word on this clone: Other DNA sequences in the same sample also yield this CDR3. The V and J genes are TRBV11-3 and TRBJ2-1; possible D gene TRBD2, 5 bases. Trimming cost V 1 base and J 0 bases, with 7 bases left between them. This CDR3 region has 15 residues. CDR1 and CDR2 (germline): SGHNT, YENEEA. The CDR3 nucleotides read TGTGCCAGCAGCTTAGCGGGAACCTCCTACAATGAGCAGTTCTTC. Its protein product is CASSLAGTSYNEQFF.

This clone was recorded once. V and J are TRBV2 and TRBJ2-2; 12 nucleotides match TRBD2. CDR3 length: 16 amino acids. The V segment lost 6 bases and the J segment 1 base; nucleotides outside the gene matches: 3. The V gene's germline CDR1 is SNHLY and CDR2 FYNNEI. CDR3 protein: CASRGLAGRNTGELFF. The DNA for the CDR3 is TGTGCCAGCAGGGGACTAGCGGGCCGGAACACCGGGGAGCTGTTTTTT.

This chain uses TRBV6-2 or TRBV6-3 with TRBJ2-5; D might be TRBD1 (6 bases). V shed 6 bases and J shed 3 bases, with 17 bases lying between them. The CDR3 is made up of 15 amino acids. The germline gives CDR1 MNHEY, CDR2 SVGEGT. The CDR3 sequence is CASSPKADREETQYF. The CDR3 DNA reads TGTGCCAGCAGCCCCAAGGCGGACAGAGAAGAGACCCAGTACTTC.

V gene TRBV10-3 combines with J gene TRBJ1-1; a weak D match, TRBD1 (6 bases). V lost 5 bases to trimming and J lost 5 bases, with 12 bases between them. The germline V gene has CDR1 ENHRY and CDR2 SYGVKD. This CDR3 has 13 residues. The CDR3 spells CAISTGGLTEAFF. Here the CDR3 DNA reads TGTGCCATCAGTACCGGGGGGCTGACTGAAGCTTTCTTT.

This clone was counted only a few times. V and J are TRBV6-2 or TRBV6-3 and TRBJ2-7; D gene uncertain. Germline loops: CDR1 MNHEY, CDR2 SVGEGT. With 2 bases removed from V and 2 bases from J, the gap between germline ends came to 10 bases. This CDR3 contains 14 residues. Here the CDR3 reads CASSYQNGPYEQYF. The DNA for the CDR3 is TGTGCCAGCAGTTACCAAAACGGACCCTACGAGCAGTACTTC.

The chain employs TRBV11-2 and TRBJ2-3, with D unresolved. Germline lookup yields CDR1 SGHAT and CDR2 FQNNGV. Between the trimmed V and J ends, which lost 5 bases and 2 bases, there was a span of 8 bases. The CDR3 length is 13 residues. CDR3: CASSRSPTDTQYF. The CDR3 DNA reads as TGTGCCAGCAGCCGCTCCCCCACAGATACGCAGTATTTT.

The V and J genes are TRBV12-3 or TRBV12-4 and TRBJ1-6; TRBD1 aligns across 7 bases. The CDR3 totals 12 residues. V gave up 6 bases and J gave up 15 bases; unmatched junction bases: 8. CDR3 sequence: CASSRDRDSLHF. The CDR3 DNA reads as TGTGCCAGCAGCCGCGACCGGGACAGCCTCCACTTT.

This clone has a single count. For the CDR3, the DNA is TGCGCCAGCACCGGACAGGGGGCCCGGGGCTACACCTTC. It specifies CASTGQGARGYTF. V is TRBV5-1 and J is TRBJ1-2; 11 positions agree with TRBD1. Germline V lookup: CDR1 SGHRS, CDR2 YFSETQ. The CDR3 is 13 residues long. The junction had 6 bases not matched to a gene; V was cut back by 6 bases and J by 8 bases.

The J gene is TRBJ1-2, the V gene TRBV19, with 10 bases matching TRBD1. V lost 3 bases to trimming and J lost 8 bases; unmatched junction nucleotides: 3. The CDR3 length is 13 residues. The germline gives CDR1 LNHDA, CDR2 SQIVND (reference sequence). Here the CDR3 DNA reads TGTGCCAGTAGTATTGGGACAGGGGACGGCTACACCTTC. It translates to CASSIGTGDGYTF.

This sequence joins TRBV9 and TRBJ2-7, with 7 bases identical to TRBD2. Germline V CDR1 and CDR2: SGDLS, YYNGEE. The V and J ends lost 0 bases and 7 bases, in that order; junction bases with no gene match: 10. The CDR3 contains 15 residues. CDR3 amino acids: CASSVAGGSGGEQYF. CDR3 in DNA: TGTGCCAGCAGCGTAGCTGGCGGGAGCGGTGGGGAGCAGTACTTC.

The count of this clone is one. The chain links TRBV6-2 or TRBV6-3 to TRBJ2-2, with a tentative D call TRBD2 (5 bases). The germline gives CDR1 MNHEY, CDR2 SVGEGT. This CDR3 spans 15 amino acids. Deletions cut 0 bases from V and 4 bases from J, with 9 bases between. In DNA form, the CDR3 reads TGTGCCAGCAGTTACTCCGGAGCGGCCACCGGGGAGCTGTTTTTT. This encodes CASSYSGAATGELFF.

The V gene is TRBV7-9, the J gene TRBJ2-5, with 7 bases that match TRBD2. The germline CDR1 and CDR2 sequences are SEHNR and FQNEAQ (reference sequence). V shed 0 bases, J shed 5 bases, and the junction held 6 bases outside the gene matches. This CDR3 is 15 amino acids long. The CDR3 here is CASSLALGGSETQYF. The CDR3 DNA is TGTGCCAGCAGCTTAGCGCTCGGCGGGAGTGAGACCCAGTACTTC.

V gene TRBV4-2 combines with J gene TRBJ2-7; TRBD2 agrees at 10 bases. The V and J ends lost 0 bases and 4 bases, in that order; junction bases with no gene match: 9. Germline CDR1 and CDR2: LGHNA and YNFKEQ. The CDR3 covers 17 residues. The CDR3 is CASSQDGASGRGYEQYF. In DNA form, the CDR3 reads TGTGCCAGCAGCCAAGATGGGGCTAGCGGGAGAGGGTACGAGCAGTACTTC.

This clone was recorded once. The V gene is TRBV5-6, the J gene TRBJ2-7; a weak D match, TRBD1 (5 bases). CDR1 and CDR2 from the germline V gene are SGHDT and YYEEEE. Deletions cut 4 bases from V and 0 bases from J, with 8 bases between. The CDR3 sequence is 13 residues long. CDR3: CASSPGISYEQYF. The CDR3 nucleotides are TGTGCCAGCAGCCCAGGGATCTCCTACGAGCAGTACTTC. The whole variable domain, filled in from reference TRBV5-6 and TRBJ2-7, reads DAGVTQSPTHLIKTRGQQVTLRCSPKSGHDTVSWYQQALGQGPQFIFQYYEEEERQRGNFPDRFSGHQFPNYSSELNVNALLLGDSALYLCASSPGISYEQYFGPGTRLTVT.